This entry concerns a single T cell receptor beta chain. The record originates from a study of shared clonotypes between healthy human individuals. CDR3 length: 15 residues. Trimming removed 2 bases from V and 6 bases from J, with 14 bases in between. CDR1 and CDR2 from the germline V gene are SEHNR and FQNEAQ (reference sequence). Replicate sorted-subset PCRs were loaded with 150 to 250 ng DNA, 29,000 or so T cell genomes. Data came from immunoSEQ multiplex PCR; TCRdb stores just in-frame clones and leaves some out. The repertoire holds roughly 2.1 million clones, with approximately 94% as singletons. Positive CCR7 selection of CD45RO-negative cells yielded the naive CD8 cells, and terminally differentiated effector memory CD45RA+ cells were excluded. The healthy adult donors were HIV-negative and reported no recent acute infections or vaccinations.

The clonotype comes from a young man in good health. Some clones in this sample may be carry-over from other donors' samples. V is TRBV7-9 and J is TRBJ2-4; possible D gene TRBD2, 5 bases. Sequencing input: naive CD8+ T cells from PBMCs. The CDR3 protein is CASSLRGQAGNIQYF. CDR3 nucleotides: TGTGCCAGCAGCTTACGAGGGCAGGCGGGAAACATTCAGTACTTC.